The next 12 T cell receptor beta chains were all read from a single sample in a study of CD8 T cells in Susac syndrome. Reverse transcription used about 0.45 to 1 ug RNA and random hexamers. A single record per CDR3 protein comes from TCRdb applying MiXCR to the immunoSEQ multiplex PCR reads. The sample has over 350,000 distinct CDR3 sequences, 75% to 90% seen once. What was sequenced was CD8+ T cells from PBMCs. Receptor source: a human donor with multiple sclerosis.

The chain joins TRBV3-1 to TRBJ2-2; 11 nucleotides line up with TRBD2. Trimming removed 4 bases from V and 7 bases from J; junction bases left unmatched: 17. CDR1 and CDR2 (germline): LGHDT, YNNKEL (reference sequence). This CDR3 is 19 amino acids long. Written as DNA, the CDR3 is TGTGCCAGCAGCCCCGTCAGCCGGCTAGCGGGGGGCCGGTACGGGGAGCTGTTTTTT. It codes for CASSPVSRLAGGRYGELFF.

V is TRBV12-3 or TRBV12-4 and J is TRBJ2-3; D tentatively fits TRBD1 or TRBD2 (5 bases each). The CDR3 spans 16 residues. The ends were cut back, 5 bases at V and 3 bases at J, with 18 bases in the middle. CDR3 loop: CASSPGQAVATDTQYF. CDR3 bases: TGTGCCAGCAGTCCCGGACAAGCCGTAGCGACAGATACGCAGTATTTT.

This chain links TRBV27 with TRBJ2-5; D assignment may be TRBD1 or TRBD2 (6 bases each). The CDR3 sequence is 14 residues long. The germline V gene has CDR1 MNHEY and CDR2 SMNVEV (reference sequence). V lost 5 bases and J 7 bases, leaving 17 bases between the germline ends. Here the CDR3 reads CASSVGRGLRTQYF. The CDR3 region has the DNA TGTGCCAGCAGTGTAGGACGGGGGCTAAGGACCCAGTACTTC.

V is TRBV30 and J is TRBJ2-5; tentative D call: TRBD2 (5 bases). V lost 1 base to trimming and J lost 5 bases, with 14 bases between them. The CDR3 length is 14 residues. Germline V gene data show CDR1 as GTSNPN and CDR2 as SVGIG (reference sequence). CDR3 bases: TGTGCCTGGAGTGGTGGGAGAGGAAGGGAGACCCAGTACTTC. Encoded protein: CAWSGGRGRETQYF.

The chain carries TRBV6-5 and TRBJ1-4, with unresolved D. V was shortened by 3 bases and J by 0 bases, with 5 bases between the two germline ends. The CDR3 totals 14 residues. Germline V gene data show CDR1 as MNHEY and CDR2 as SVGAGI. The CDR3 protein is CASSYEATNEKLFF. The CDR3 bases are TGTGCCAGCAGTTATGAGGCAACTAATGAAAAACTGTTTTTT.

V usage is TRBV25-1 and J usage is TRBJ1-3, with D possibly being TRBD1 (5 bases). V lost 4 bases and J lost 10, with 14 bases in between. The CDR3 runs to 13 residues. Germline CDR1 reads MGHDK; CDR2 reads SYGVNS. CDR3 protein: CASSVSGFETIYF. CDR3 DNA sequence: TGTGCCAGCAGTGTCTCAGGGTTTGAGACCATATATTTT.

This chain uses TRBV2 with TRBJ2-3; a weak D match, TRBD2 (5 bases). The V and J ends lost 7 bases and 3 bases respectively, with 17 bases between them. Germline-derived CDR1 and CDR2 are SNHLY and FYNNEI. This CDR3 is 15 amino acids long. Here the CDR3 DNA reads TGTGCCAGCACCGGAAGTGAGGGAGAGACAGATACGCAGTATTTT. This sequence encodes CASTGSEGETDTQYF.

This clonotype was seen a single time. This chain uses TRBV30 with TRBJ2-5, with D possibly TRBD2 on 7 matching bases. The V gene lost 5 bases and the J gene lost 4 bases, with 17 bases spanning the gap. CDR3 length: 14 amino acids. Per germline, CDR1 GTSNPN and CDR2 SVGIG (reference sequence). The CDR3 sequence: CAWGEGGAGETQYF. CDR3 bases: TGTGCCTGGGGAGAGGGGGGGGCCGGAGAGACCCAGTACTTC.

In this sample, this clonotype turned up a few times. This chain connects TRBV5-4 to TRBJ2-1; TRBD1 or TRBD2 may be the D gene (5 bases each). Looked up from germline, CDR1 is SGHNT and CDR2 is YYREEE (reference sequence). The V end was cut by 1 base, the J end by 7 bases, with 12 bases between. This CDR3 spans 14 amino acids. The CDR3 region is CASSLRDPQNEQFF. The CDR3 coding sequence is TGTGCCAGCAGCTTGAGGGACCCCCAGAATGAGCAGTTCTTC.

V and J are TRBV7-2 and TRBJ2-7; TRBD2 matches at 13 bases. V dropped 1 base and J dropped 4; count of bases not matched to a gene: 1. Per the germline V gene, CDR1 is SGHTA and CDR2 is FQGNSA. The CDR3 loop spans 15 amino acids. The CDR3 loop reads CASSLVTSGRYEQYF. The CDR3 DNA follows: TGTGCCAGCAGCTTAGTGACTAGCGGGAGGTACGAGCAGTACTTC.

V gene TRBV7-8 combines with J gene TRBJ1-5; D gene unclear. V was pared by 5 bases and J by 4 bases, with 12 bases between. CDR1 and CDR2 (germline): SGHVS, FQNEAQ. The length of the CDR3 is 14 residues. CDR3 nucleotides: TGTGCCAGCAGCCCGAGTTTAGCGAATCAGCCCCAGCATTTT. Translated: CASSPSLANQPQHF.

The count of this clonotype is one. The chain employs TRBV29-1 and TRBJ2-6, with D possibly being TRBD1 (6 bases). Germline CDR1 is SQVTM and CDR2 is ANQGSEA. This CDR3 spans 20 amino acids. Trimming stripped 7 bases from V and 0 bases from J, with 28 bases between. CDR3 coding DNA: TGCAGCGCCCAAGGGTTCGTGGACAGCACAGAGCTCTCTGGGGCCAACGTCCTGACTTTC. Translated, it gives CSAQGFVDSTELSGANVLTF.